The T cell receptor beta chain described here comes from a study of cytomegalovirus exposure and HLA in healthy donors. J gave up 0 bases and V 7 bases, and 4 bases lay outside the gene matches. Germline loops: CDR1 SQVTM, CDR2 ANQGSEA. The CDR3 is 13 amino acids. The table lists this clone with a count of one. It was with 60 Vbeta and 13 Jbeta primers that the PCR ran. Here immunoSEQ multiplex PCR was the method, and the copy in TCRdb shows in-frame clones only, minus some. This sample carries about 190,000 clones, around 77% of them seen once, and the ten largest clones take 1.6%. Sample: PBMCs. The rearrangement links TRBV29-1 to TRBJ1-1; 8 nucleotides line up with TRBD1. The sequence was collected from a woman aged 18-30 years in good health and CMV-seronegative. The CDR3 sequence: CSARTGMNTEAFF. The DNA for the CDR3 is TGCAGCGCCCGGACAGGGATGAACACTGAAGCTTTCTTT.